One sample yielded the 30 T cell receptor beta chains listed below, sequenced in a study of response to subunit inactivated influenza vaccine. One entry per CDR3 protein, called by TCRdb with MiXCR from the RT-PCR reads. The repertoire consists of fewer than 750,000 distinct CDR3 sequences, with 12% to 15% occurring once and the leading ten covering around 10%. This sample comprised PBMCs from blood, obtained 12 days after vaccination. Receptors were obtained from a man aged 50 to 60 who received an inactivated influenza vaccine.

There are a few counts of this clonotype. This chain uses TRBV6-1 with TRBJ2-5; D may be TRBD1 (6 bases). CDR3 length: 15 amino acids. Germline CDR1 reads MNHNS; CDR2 reads SASEGT. Deletions cut 5 bases from V and 4 bases from J, with 17 bases between. This CDR3 is CASSISPGDRETQYF. CDR3 nucleotide sequence: TGTGCCAGCAGTATATCCCCAGGGGATCGAGAGACCCAGTACTTC.

The CDR3 spells CASSLEGVSEAFF. The CDR3 bases are TGTGCCAGCAGCTTAGAGGGAGTGAGTGAAGCTTTCTTT. The chain carries TRBV7-9 and TRBJ1-1; D is uncertain. Germline loops: CDR1 SEHNR, CDR2 FQNEAQ (reference sequence). V lost 1 base and J 7 bases, leaving 10 bases between the germline ends. The CDR3 length is 13 residues.

This clonotype was detected a few times. The V call is TRBV29-1, the J call TRBJ2-3, with TRBD1 matching over 10 bases. The trim removed 7 bases at V and 4 bases at J, leaving 8 bases unmatched. The CDR3 contains 14 residues. CDR1 is SQVTM and CDR2 is ANQGSEA in the germline V gene. This CDR3 is CSGGDRGPSDTQYF. Here the CDR3 DNA reads TGCAGCGGAGGGGACAGGGGCCCTTCAGATACGCAGTATTTT.

The sample holds a few counts of this clonotype. The chain is built from TRBV6-6 and TRBJ2-5, with a possible D match to TRBD1 (5 bases). Trimming cost V 7 bases and J 7 bases, with 10 bases left between them. The CDR3 length is 11 residues. Germline CDR1 and CDR2: MNHNY and SVGAGI (reference sequence). The CDR3 here is CASNRQGTQYF. CDR3 DNA sequence: TGTGCCAGCAACAGGCAGGGGACCCAGTACTTC.

The chain has TRBV9 and TRBJ2-1; TRBD2 aligns across 9 bases. The CDR3 runs to 16 residues. The junction had 5 bases not matched to a gene; V was cut back by 0 bases and J by 4 bases. Germline V gene data show CDR1 as SGDLS and CDR2 as YYNGEE. The chain's CDR3 is CASSVASGNSYNEQFF. Here the CDR3 DNA reads TGTGCCAGCAGCGTAGCTAGCGGGAATTCTTACAATGAGCAGTTCTTC.

The J gene is TRBJ2-5, the V gene TRBV5-1; 10 nucleotides agree with TRBD2. The V gene end was trimmed by 4 bases and the J gene end by 5 bases; junction bases not matched to a gene: 2. Germline CDR1 and CDR2: SGHRS and YFSETQ. The CDR3 consists of 13 residues. CDR3 loop: CASSGGLAETQYF. The CDR3 nucleotides are TGCGCCAGCAGCGGGGGACTAGCGGAGACCCAGTACTTC.

The table lists this clonotype with a few counts. This sequence joins TRBV5-1 and TRBJ2-2; D uncertain. This CDR3 comprises 16 residues. The V end was cut by 1 base, the J end by 6 bases, with 16 bases between. Germline V lookup: CDR1 SGHRS, CDR2 YFSETQ. The CDR3 loop is CASSLPGLRGAGELFF. CDR3 sequence (DNA): TGCGCCAGCAGCTTGCCAGGTTTGCGCGGAGCCGGGGAGCTGTTTTTT.

The gene calls are TRBV24-1 and TRBJ2-3; D uncertain. The germline gives CDR1 KGHDR, CDR2 SFDVKD. CDR3 size: 14 residues. V lost 0 bases to trimming and J lost 2 bases, with 5 bases between them. The CDR3 DNA sequence: TGTGCCACCAGTGATTTGGGGGACACAGATACGCAGTATTTT. Amino acids: CATSDLGDTDTQYF.

This clonotype turned up a few times. This sequence joins TRBV27 and TRBJ2-7, with TRBD2 matching 10 bases. From germline, CDR1 is MNHEY and CDR2 SMNVEV (reference sequence). The CDR3 consists of 14 residues. Trimming at V came to 5 bases and at J to 3 bases, leaving 4 bases not matched to a gene. In nucleotides, the CDR3 is TGTGCCAGCAGTCCCGGACTAGCGGACTACGAGCAGTACTTC. Amino acid sequence: CASSPGLADYEQYF.

The V and J genes are TRBV20-1 and TRBJ1-1, with D uncertain. Germline values: CDR1 DFQATT, CDR2 SNEGSKA (reference sequence). The V end lost 5 bases, the J end lost 5 bases, and 9 bases lay between the germline ends. The length of the CDR3 is 11 residues. In DNA form, the CDR3 reads TGCAGTGCTGGGAGGATGACTGAAGCTTTCTTT. Translating it yields CSAGRMTEAFF.

As DNA, the CDR3 is TGTGCCAGCAGTTTAGATGGGGTGGGCGCTCAGCCCCAGCATTTT. Its protein is CASSLDGVGAQPQHF. The genes are TRBV12-3 or TRBV12-4 and TRBJ1-5; no definite D call. V was clipped by 1 base and J by 6 bases, with 13 bases between them. The CDR3 runs to 15 residues.

This clonotype has only a few counts. The V gene is TRBV12-3 or TRBV12-4, the J gene TRBJ1-5, with TRBD1 as a possible D gene (6 bases). The CDR3 length is 15 residues. V dropped 4 bases and J dropped 10 bases, with 20 bases sitting between them. The CDR3 is CASSSTRGIDVPQHF. DNA of the CDR3: TGTGCCAGCAGTTCTACGAGGGGGATCGACGTCCCCCAGCATTTT.

V gene TRBV5-6 combines with J gene TRBJ2-7; D not resolved. CDR3 length: 14 residues. CDR1 and CDR2 from the germline V gene are SGHDT and YYEEEE. Trimming took off 4 bases at V and 1 base at J, with 12 bases between the two ends. The CDR3 region is CASSPQDLSYEQYF. CDR3 in DNA: TGTGCCAGCAGCCCGCAGGACCTGTCCTACGAGCAGTACTTC.

This clonotype has ten or more counts. The genes are TRBV5-1 and TRBJ2-5; the D is unclear. The CDR3 covers 12 residues. Trimming left V 7 bases short and J 3 bases short, with 10 bases between. From germline, CDR1 is SGHRS and CDR2 YFSETQ. The CDR3 DNA is TGCGCCAGCCGACTGGGAAAAGAGACCCAGTACTTC. This translates into CASRLGKETQYF.

The gene calls are TRBV7-9 and TRBJ2-2; D unclear. Between the trimmed V and J ends, which lost 7 bases and 4 bases, there was a span of 4 bases. The germline gives CDR1 SEHNR, CDR2 FQNEAQ (reference sequence). The CDR3 spans 11 residues. The CDR3 bases are TGTGCCAGCACCCTCACCGGGGAGCTGTTTTTT. This sequence encodes CASTLTGELFF.

The rearrangement links TRBV2 to TRBJ2-2; 9 bases agree with TRBD2. Germline-derived CDR1 and CDR2 are SNHLY and FYNNEI. Trimming took 4 bases from V and 6 from J; bases not matched to a gene: 3. The CDR3 has 14 amino acids. CDR3 amino acids: CASSGLAGAGELFF. In DNA form, the CDR3 reads TGTGCCAGCAGTGGTTTAGCGGGGGCCGGGGAGCTGTTTTTT. The full variable domain, in which reference TRBV2 and TRBJ2-2 provide the parts outside the CDR3, is EPEVTQTPSHQVTQMGQEVILRCVPISNHLYFYWYRQILGQKVEFLVSFYNNEISEKSEIFDDQFSVERPDGSNFTLKIRSTKLEDSAMYFCASSGLAGAGELFFGEGSRLTVL.

The chain is built from TRBV5-5 and TRBJ2-5; D is undetermined. V was clipped by 2 bases and J by 2 bases, with 7 bases between them. The CDR3 contains 13 residues. Germline CDR1 reads SGHKS; CDR2 reads YYEKEE (reference sequence). The CDR3 loop is CASSFEVQETQYF. The DNA for the CDR3 is TGTGCCAGCAGCTTTGAAGTACAAGAGACCCAGTACTTC.

This clonotype showed up just a few times. This rearrangement joins TRBV4-2 to TRBJ2-7; TRBD1 might be the D (5 bases). Germline V CDR1 and CDR2: LGHNA, YNFKEQ. Trimming removed 1 base from V and 5 bases from J, with 18 bases in between. The CDR3 has 16 amino acids. The CDR3 sequence is CASSQGAAGSLDEQYF. The CDR3 region has the DNA TGTGCCAGCAGCCAAGGGGCAGCAGGGTCCCTCGACGAGCAGTACTTC.

This clonotype has a handful of counts. The rearrangement links TRBV6-1 to TRBJ1-5; no clear D. With 5 bases removed from V and 4 bases from J, the gap between germline ends came to 15 bases. The CDR3 is made up of 15 amino acids. Germline V gene sequence: CDR1 MNHNS, CDR2 SASEGT. CDR3 nucleotides: TGTGCCAGCAGTCAAGACGGGAGAGCAAATCAGCCCCAGCATTTT. It yields the protein CASSQDGRANQPQHF.

The chain recombines TRBV6-2 or TRBV6-3 with TRBJ2-1, with D possibly being TRBD2 (5 bases). Trimming removed 5 bases from V and 7 bases from J, with 15 bases in between. This CDR3 contains 14 residues. Germline CDR1 MNHEY, CDR2 SVGEGT. The CDR3 protein is CASSTGGGDNEQFF. The CDR3 DNA follows: TGTGCCAGCAGTACGGGTGGAGGTGATAATGAGCAGTTCTTC.

This clonotype has only a few counts. This chain connects TRBV5-1 to TRBJ1-2, with 9 bases identical to TRBD1. Germline CDR1 and CDR2: SGHRS and YFSETQ. The junction had 6 bases not matched to a gene; V was cut back by 2 bases and J by 4 bases. The CDR3 length is 15 residues. The CDR3 protein is CASSFSGTGSYGYTF. The CDR3 nucleotides are TGCGCCAGCAGCTTTTCCGGGACAGGGTCCTATGGCTACACCTTC. Together with reference TRBV5-1 and TRBJ1-2, the CDR3 gives the full variable domain: KAGVTQTPRYLIKTRGQQVTLSCSPISGHRSVSWYQQTPGQGLQFLFEYFSETQRNKGNFPGRFSGRQFSNSRSEMNVSTLELGDSALYLCASSFSGTGSYGYTFGSGTRLTVV.

This clonotype showed up many times. The chain joins TRBV20-1 to TRBJ2-1, with 7 bases lining up with TRBD1. V shed 6 bases, J shed 7 bases, and the junction held 12 bases outside the gene matches. The germline V gene encodes CDR1 DFQATT and CDR2 SNEGSKA (reference sequence). The CDR3 length is 14 residues. The CDR3 spells CSAPRQGRVNEQFF. CDR3 coding DNA: TGCAGTGCCCCTAGACAGGGAAGGGTGAATGAGCAGTTCTTC.

This clonotype was found a few times. The rearrangement links TRBV29-1 to TRBJ2-7; the match to TRBD1 covers 9 bases. This CDR3 spans 15 amino acids. The V gene's germline CDR1 is SQVTM and CDR2 ANQGSEA. The junction had 9 bases not matched to a gene; V was cut back by 6 bases and J by 0 bases. CDR3 coding DNA: TGCAGCGTCAGAGATTGGGGACAGGGCTCCTACGAGCAGTACTTC. Residues: CSVRDWGQGSYEQYF.

This clonotype appeared a few times. The CDR3 is CASSLSLSVITNTGELFF. The CDR3 region has the DNA TGTGCCAGCAGCTTATCATTGTCAGTTATAACAAACACCGGGGAGCTGTTTTTT. The chain uses TRBV11-2 and TRBJ2-2; D unresolved. The V gene lost 2 bases and the J gene lost 2 bases, with 18 bases spanning the gap. Germline CDR1 SGHAT, CDR2 FQNNGV. This CDR3 has 18 residues.

The chain joins TRBV4-2 to TRBJ2-5, with a weak D call TRBD2 (6 bases). This CDR3 has 14 amino acids. Per the germline V gene, CDR1 is LGHNA and CDR2 is YNFKEQ. Trimming pared 1 base from V and 4 bases from J, leaving 10 bases between. The CDR3 is CASSQGVGGETQYF. In DNA, the CDR3 is TGTGCCAGCAGCCAAGGAGTGGGGGGAGAGACCCAGTACTTC.

Only a few counts were recorded for this clonotype. This rearrangement joins TRBV7-8 to TRBJ2-7, with TRBD2 matching over 9 bases. Trimming cost V 0 bases and J 4 bases; bases outside gene matches: 4. CDR1 and CDR2 from the germline V gene are SGHVS and FQNEAQ. CDR3 size: 15 residues. DNA of the CDR3: TGTGCCAGCAGCTTAGCCAGCGGGAGGCAGTACGAGCAGTACTTC. It encodes CASSLASGRQYEQYF.

The chain employs TRBV29-1 and TRBJ1-1, with D uncertain. The CDR3 is made up of 14 amino acids. V was trimmed by 7 bases and J by 4 bases, leaving 19 bases between them. Germline loops: CDR1 SQVTM, CDR2 ANQGSEA. The chain's CDR3 is CSAQPRSVRTEAFF. Here the CDR3 DNA reads TGCAGCGCCCAGCCCAGAAGCGTCCGCACTGAAGCTTTCTTT.

A remark on this clonotype: One end of the junction varies from germline; a read error may be responsible. The CDR3 bases are TGTGCCAGCAGCCAACCCTTGAGGGAGCAGCACTTC. Protein: CASSQPLREQHF. The rearrangement links TRBV4-2 to TRBJ2-7, with a tentative D call TRBD2 (5 bases). The CDR3 covers 12 residues. Germline CDR1 is LGHNA and CDR2 is YNFKEQ.

This chain joins TRBV10-3 and TRBJ1-1; 7 bases line up with TRBD1. In germline, CDR1 is ENHRY, CDR2 SYGVKD. This CDR3 spans 14 amino acids. V was clipped by 6 bases and J by 3 bases; unmatched bases: 7. This CDR3 is CAIRPQGVDTEAFF. As DNA, the CDR3 is TGTGCCATCAGGCCCCAGGGGGTTGACACTGAAGCTTTCTTT.

The chain combines TRBV20-1 with TRBJ2-1; the D is unclear. This CDR3 spans 12 amino acids. CDR1 and CDR2 from the germline V gene are DFQATT and SNEGSKA (reference sequence). The V end lost 2 bases, the J end lost 15 bases, and 17 bases lay between the germline ends. CDR3 amino acids: CSARNSRVLAFF. DNA for the CDR3: TGCAGTGCTAGAAATTCTAGAGTCTTGGCGTTCTTC.